A single TCR beta chain is shown here with its context. This sample was included in a study of CD8 T cells in Susac syndrome. Reverse transcription of roughly 0.45 to 1 ug RNA was carried out with random hexamers. TCRdb re-called the immunoSEQ multiplex PCR reads with MiXCR, one entry per CDR3 protein. The table has around 190,000 distinct CDR3 sequences, roughly 94% seen once. The sequencing input was CD4+ T cells from PBMCs. This TCR came from a human donor with Susac syndrome.

The CDR3 DNA reads as TGTGCCAGCGTTCAGGGGATCTATGGCTACACCTTC. Protein product: CASVQGIYGYTF. This sequence joins TRBV2 and TRBJ1-2, with a possible D match to TRBD1 (6 bases). V was pared by 8 bases and J by 4 bases, with 11 bases between. Germline V lookup: CDR1 SNHLY, CDR2 FYNNEI. This CDR3 has 12 amino acids.